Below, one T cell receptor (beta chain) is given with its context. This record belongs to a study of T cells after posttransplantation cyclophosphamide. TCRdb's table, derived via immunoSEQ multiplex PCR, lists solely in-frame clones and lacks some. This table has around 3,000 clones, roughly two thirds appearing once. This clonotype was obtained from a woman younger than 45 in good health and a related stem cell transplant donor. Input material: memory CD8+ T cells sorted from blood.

The CDR3 DNA reads as TGTGCCTGGGGCCAGGGGGTCTTTCAGCCCCAGCATTTT. Protein product: CAWGQGVFQPQHF. The gene calls are TRBV30 and TRBJ1-5, with 7 bases fitting TRBD1. V lost 5 bases, J lost 6 bases, and 7 bases stayed unmatched. This CDR3 is built from 13 residues. Germline V gene data show CDR1 as GTSNPN and CDR2 as SVGIG (reference sequence).